A single sample gave rise to the 27 T cell receptor beta chains below, sequenced in a study of shared clonotypes between healthy human individuals. Profiled with immunoSEQ multiplex PCR; TCRdb holds only in-frame clones, not every one. The table has over a million clones, about 98.5% seen once. The sequenced sample consisted of naive CD4+ T cells sorted from blood. Documented subset: CD45RA+ positively selected. The receptors derive from a man aged 30-40 years in good health.

This sequence joins TRBV6-5 and TRBJ2-7; 8 nucleotides agree with TRBD1. The CDR3 is 15 residues long. V shed 2 bases, J shed 7 bases, and the junction held 10 bases outside the gene matches. CDR1 MNHEY and CDR2 SVGAGI come from the germline V gene. The CDR3 DNA follows: TGTGCCAGCAGTTACAAATCGACAGGGGCTATGGAGCAGTACTTC. Translation: CASSYKSTGAMEQYF.

This chain joins TRBV19 and TRBJ1-3; D is uncertain. From germline, CDR1 is LNHDA and CDR2 SQIVND (reference sequence). CDR3 size: 15 residues. V was clipped by 1 base and J by 0 bases, with 7 bases between them. The CDR3 nucleotides read TGTGCCAGTAGTATAGGGCAGAGCTCTGGAAACACCATATATTTT. Its translation is CASSIGQSSGNTIYF. The entire variable domain, with the rest obtained from reference TRBV19 and TRBJ1-3, is as follows: DGGITQSPKYLFRKEGQNVTLSCEQNLNHDAMYWYRQDPGQGLRLIYYSQIVNDFQKGDIAEGYSVSREKKESFPLTVTSAQKNPTAFYLCASSIGQSSGNTIYFGEGSWLTVV.

V usage is TRBV6-1 and J usage is TRBJ2-1; D remains ambiguous. CDR1 is MNHNS, CDR2 SASEGT, per germline. V was shortened by 3 bases and J by 5 bases, with 8 bases between the two germline ends. The CDR3 length is 13 residues. The CDR3 DNA follows: TGTGCCAGCAGTGATCGCGGAGACAATGAGCAGTTCTTC. This sequence encodes CASSDRGDNEQFF.

In this sample, this clone turned up once. The genes are TRBV28 and TRBJ2-7, with D perhaps matching TRBD1 (5 bases). The ends were cut back, 5 bases at V and 0 bases at J, with 14 bases in the middle. In germline, CDR1 is MDHEN, CDR2 SYDVKM. The CDR3 contains 15 residues. In nucleotides, the CDR3 is TGTGCCAGCAGTCTCGGACACCCCCGCTCCTACGAGCAGTACTTC. Translation gives CASSLGHPRSYEQYF.

The rearrangement links TRBV27 to TRBJ1-5; 7 bases fit TRBD1. V gave up 6 bases and J gave up 6 bases; unmatched junction bases: 5. The CDR3 is 13 amino acids. The germline CDR1 and CDR2 sequences are MNHEY and SMNVEV (reference sequence). CDR3 in DNA: TGTGCCAGCAGGGGACAGTTGGCTCAGCCCCAGCATTTT. Translation gives CASRGQLAQPQHF.

J is TRBJ2-1 and V is TRBV6-5; unclear D gene. Trimming took off 6 bases at V and 6 bases at J, with 6 bases between the two ends. This CDR3 region has 11 residues. Germline-derived CDR1 and CDR2 are MNHEY and SVGAGI. The CDR3 coding sequence is TGTGCCAGCAGGGAAATCAATGAGCAGTTCTTC. This codes for CASREINEQFF.

The J gene is TRBJ1-5, the V gene TRBV10-3, with D maybe TRBD1 (5 bases). CDR1 is ENHRY and CDR2 is SYGVKD in the germline V gene. V gave up 10 bases and J gave up 5 bases, with 15 bases separating them. There are 13 residues in the CDR3. CDR3 DNA sequence: TGTGCCACCGCGGGGGGGAGGGATCAGCCCCAGCATTTT. The encoded protein is CATAGGRDQPQHF.

This rearrangement joins TRBV5-6 to TRBJ1-5, with 8 bases that match TRBD1. V was clipped by 4 bases and J by 4 bases; unmatched bases: 10. Germline V gene data show CDR1 as SGHDT and CDR2 as YYEEEE. This CDR3 contains 16 residues. The CDR3 DNA reads as TGTGCCAGCAGCCCCTCGACAGGGGCCCCAAATCAGCCCCAGCATTTT. This encodes CASSPSTGAPNQPQHF. The full variable domain, rest sourced from reference TRBV5-6 and TRBJ1-5, is DAGVTQSPTHLIKTRGQQVTLRCSPKSGHDTVSWYQQALGQGPQFIFQYYEEEERQRGNFPDRFSGHQFPNYSSELNVNALLLGDSALYLCASSPSTGAPNQPQHFGDGTRLSIL.

Concerning this clone itself: Other DNA sequences in this sample translate to the same CDR3. The chain employs TRBV5-1 and TRBJ2-1, with 14 positions matching TRBD2. The V and J ends lost 4 bases and 3 bases, in that order; junction bases with no gene match: 3. This CDR3 is 16 amino acids long. Germline V lookup: CDR1 SGHRS, CDR2 YFSETQ. CDR3 sequence reads: CASSPGTSGGYNEQFF. The CDR3 DNA is TGCGCCAGCAGCCCCGGGACTAGCGGGGGCTACAATGAGCAGTTCTTC.

The gene calls are TRBV6-1 and TRBJ1-2; D is ambiguous. V was pared by 6 bases and J by 5 bases, with 10 bases between. Germline CDR1 and CDR2: MNHNS and SASEGT. This CDR3 contains 12 residues. The CDR3 nucleotides read TGTGCCAGCAGGGAGACACCTTATGGCTACACCTTC. It yields the protein CASRETPYGYTF.

The chain has TRBV5-4 and TRBJ2-7; D possibly matches TRBD1 or TRBD2 (6 bases each). This CDR3 has 13 residues. V was shortened by 0 bases and J by 10 bases, with 14 bases between the two germline ends. Germline assignment: CDR1 SGHNT and CDR2 YYREEE (reference sequence). CDR3 sequence reads: CASSLGGAQPQYF. Here the CDR3 DNA reads TGTGCCAGCAGCTTGGGGGGGGCCCAACCTCAGTACTTC. The variable domain in full, completed from reference TRBV5-4 and TRBJ2-7, reads ETGVTQSPTHLIKTRGQQVTLRCSSQSGHNTVSWYQQALGQGPQFIFQYYREEENGRGNFPPRFSGLQFPNYSSELNVNALELDDSALYLCASSLGGAQPQYFGPGTRLTVT.

The table lists this clone with a count of one. The chain links TRBV14 to TRBJ1-2; weak D call: TRBD1 (5 bases). The length of the CDR3 is 13 residues. Germline V gene data show CDR1 as SGHDN and CDR2 as FVKESK. The ends were cut back, 4 bases at V and 0 bases at J, with 6 bases in the middle. The CDR3: CASSPGPNYGYTF. The CDR3 nucleotides read TGTGCCAGCAGCCCGGGACCTAACTATGGCTACACCTTC.

The chain uses TRBV11-3 and TRBJ1-1, with D maybe TRBD1 (5 bases). There are 14 residues in the CDR3. Looked up from germline, CDR1 is SGHNT and CDR2 is YENEEA. Trimming took 1 base from V and 5 from J, leaving 11 bases between them. The CDR3, as DNA: TGTGCCAGCAGCTTAGGGAGGGGAGAGACTGAAGCTTTCTTT. Translated, it gives CASSLGRGETEAFF.

Remarks on this clone: The same CDR3 is also encoded by other DNA sequences in this sample. V usage is TRBV6-5 and J usage is TRBJ2-7, with D tentatively TRBD1 (6 bases). The CDR3 has 13 amino acids. With 8 bases removed from V and 1 base from J, the gap between germline ends came to 12 bases. CDR1 is MNHEY, CDR2 SVGAGI, per germline. CDR3 region: CASSQGGSYEQYF. The CDR3 DNA reads TGTGCCAGCTCTCAAGGGGGTTCCTACGAGCAGTACTTC.

This clone was found once. The J gene is TRBJ2-3, the V gene TRBV5-1; a possible D gene is TRBD2 (6 bases). Trimming removed 0 bases at V and 0 bases at J, with 11 bases between. Germline V gene lookup returns CDR1 SGHRS and CDR2 YFSETQ. This CDR3 comprises 16 residues. CDR3 coding DNA: TGCGCCAGCAGCTTGGTTCCGGGGACTAGCACAGATACGCAGTATTTT. Its protein product is CASSLVPGTSTDTQYF.

This clone was found once. This sequence joins TRBV5-6 and TRBJ2-7; 7 positions match TRBD1. Trimming took 0 bases from V and 0 from J; bases not matched to a gene: 6. Germline CDR1 is SGHDT and CDR2 is YYEEEE. This CDR3 region has 16 residues. The chain's CDR3 is CASSLGTGRHSYEQYF. Written as DNA, the CDR3 is TGTGCCAGCAGCTTGGGGACAGGCCGACACTCCTACGAGCAGTACTTC. Supplemented by reference TRBV5-6 and TRBJ2-7, the full variable domain reads DAGVTQSPTHLIKTRGQQVTLRCSPKSGHDTVSWYQQALGQGPQFIFQYYEEEERQRGNFPDRFSGHQFPNYSSELNVNALLLGDSALYLCASSLGTGRHSYEQYFGPGTRLTVT.

The V gene is TRBV27, the J gene TRBJ1-2; TRBD1 is a possible D gene (5 bases). The germline gives CDR1 MNHEY, CDR2 SMNVEV (reference sequence). Trimming removed 2 bases at V and 4 bases at J, with 20 bases between. The CDR3 is 17 residues long. CDR3 sequence reads: CASSLSGGGGFGYGYTF. DNA of the CDR3: TGTGCCAGCAGTTTAAGCGGCGGTGGGGGATTCGGCTATGGCTACACCTTC.

The chain recombines TRBV30 with TRBJ1-5; possibly TRBD1 for D (6 bases). Germline CDR1 and CDR2: GTSNPN and SVGIG (reference sequence). CDR3 length: 16 residues. V was shortened by 3 bases and J by 2 bases, with 17 bases between the two germline ends. CDR3 DNA: TGTGCCTGGAGCCCGTATCGGGGGCCGGGCAATCAGCCCCAGCATTTT. Amino acids: CAWSPYRGPGNQPQHF. The complete variable domain, with remaining parts taken from reference TRBV30 and TRBJ1-5, reads SQTIHQWPATLVQPVGSPLSLECTVEGTSNPNLYWYRQAAGRGLQLLFYSVGIGQISSEVPQNLSASRPQDRQFILSSKKLLLSDSGFYLCAWSPYRGPGNQPQHFGDGTRLSIL.

Points on this clone: Additional DNA sequences in this sample encode the identical CDR3. In DNA, the CDR3 is TGTGCCAGCAGCTTGGGCGGGAGTTTCACAGATACGCAGTATTTT. Protein sequence: CASSLGGSFTDTQYF. The chain employs TRBV5-4 and TRBJ2-3, with 7 bases aligning to TRBD2. Trimming took 0 bases from V and 2 from J; bases not matched to a gene: 3. CDR1 SGHNT and CDR2 YYREEE come from the germline V gene (reference sequence). This CDR3 contains 15 residues.

With respect to this clone: The same CDR3 can be traced to other DNA sequences in this sample. The J gene is TRBJ1-4, the V gene TRBV5-1, with D perhaps matching TRBD1 (5 bases). The CDR3 runs to 15 residues. CDR1 is SGHRS and CDR2 is YFSETQ in the germline V gene. V was pared by 0 bases and J by 4 bases, with 10 bases between. The CDR3 is CASSLEGRGNEKLFF. The CDR3 coding sequence is TGCGCCAGCAGCTTGGAGGGACGGGGTAATGAAAAACTGTTTTTT.

The V gene is TRBV2, the J gene TRBJ2-7, with D possibly being TRBD1 (6 bases). Germline CDR1 reads SNHLY; CDR2 reads FYNNEI. Trimming pared 4 bases from V and 6 bases from J, leaving 13 bases between. The CDR3 runs to 13 residues. CDR3 DNA sequence: TGTGCCAGCAGTGGCTACAGGGATCGCGAGCAGTACTTC. This codes for CASSGYRDREQYF.

CDR3 sequence (DNA): TGTGCCAGCAGCCCGCCGGGTAGCTCTGGGGCCAACGTCCTGACTTTC. Translation gives CASSPPGSSGANVLTF. This sequence joins TRBV5-4 and TRBJ2-6; the D is unclear. Germline V gene data show CDR1 as SGHNT and CDR2 as YYREEE (reference sequence). This CDR3 contains 16 residues. V lost 4 bases and J lost 0, with 11 bases in between.

As to this clone: Other DNA sequences in the same sample also yield this CDR3. The chain uses TRBV19 and TRBJ2-2, with D unresolved. CDR1 and CDR2 (germline): LNHDA, SQIVND (reference sequence). The V end was cut by 4 bases, the J end by 2 bases, with 8 bases between. This CDR3 has 14 amino acids. Here the CDR3 DNA reads TGTGCCAGTAGTACGACCGCTAACACCGGGGAGCTGTTTTTT. This gives the protein CASSTTANTGELFF.

The genes are TRBV5-1 and TRBJ1-4; D is unclear. The CDR3 totals 19 residues. The germline V and J ends were trimmed by 0 bases and 8 bases, with 26 bases remaining between them. Germline V gene lookup returns CDR1 SGHRS and CDR2 YFSETQ. This chain's CDR3 is CASSLDPARLRTKGEKLFF. CDR3 sequence (DNA): TGCGCCAGCAGCTTGGATCCCGCCCGGCTTCGGACGAAAGGGGAAAAACTGTTTTTT.

The chain combines TRBV29-1 with TRBJ2-7, with 8 bases aligning to TRBD1. With V trimmed by 6 bases and J by 2 bases, 18 bases remained unmatched. Germline V CDR1 and CDR2: SQVTM, ANQGSEA. The CDR3 length is 17 residues. The CDR3 loop is CSVALRTGSSGAYEQYF. CDR3 bases: TGCAGCGTCGCCCTACGGACAGGGAGTTCGGGAGCCTACGAGCAGTACTTC.

This clone was seen just once. V gene TRBV7-9 combines with J gene TRBJ2-7; TRBD2 might be the D (5 bases). V was trimmed by 3 bases and J by 7 bases, leaving 13 bases between them. Germline CDR1 SEHNR, CDR2 FQNEAQ (reference sequence). The CDR3 loop spans 13 amino acids. The CDR3 bases are TGTGCCAGCAGCTTTAGGGAGCCGAGGGAGCAGTACTTC. It encodes CASSFREPREQYF. Complete variable domain (other parts from reference TRBV7-9 and TRBJ2-7): DTGVSQNPRHKITKRGQNVTFRCDPISEHNRLYWYRQTLGQGPEFLTYFQNEAQLEKSRLLSDRFSAERPKGSFSTLEIQRTEQGDSAMYLCASSFREPREQYFGPGTRLTVT.

V and J are TRBV29-1 and TRBJ2-7; either TRBD1 or TRBD2 may fit D (5 bases each). Germline V gene lookup returns CDR1 SQVTM and CDR2 ANQGSEA. Trimming left V 4 bases short and J 7 bases short, with 20 bases between. The length of the CDR3 is 14 residues. The CDR3 DNA reads TGCAGCGTTGCGCATTTAGGGACGGGCGGGGAGCAGTACTTC. Translation gives CSVAHLGTGGEQYF.